Each of the 3 T cell receptor beta chains below was sequenced from the same sample in a study of metastatic and nonmetastatic thyroid tumors. TCRdb re-called the PCR reads with MiXCR. The data contain 30,000 to 35,000 clones, about 31% of them singletons. Patients were all untreated before their thyroid surgery. The specimen sequenced was blood. The receptors shown here come from a female donor with papillary thyroid cancer or a benign thyroid nodule (not recorded which). Some clones in this sample may be carry-over from other donors' samples.

In this sample, this clone turned up many times. The V and J genes are TRBV29-1 and TRBJ2-1; D call uncertain. The CDR3 loop spans 16 amino acids. From germline, CDR1 is SQVTM and CDR2 ANQGSEA. Between the trimmed V and J ends, which lost 0 bases and 8 bases, there was a span of 20 bases. The CDR3 nucleotides are TGCAGCGTTGAAGATCCCGAGCCCTCCCAGTTGGATGAGCAGTTCTTC. This translates into CSVEDPEPSQLDEQFF.

The V gene is TRBV28, the J gene TRBJ1-5; D perhaps matches TRBD1 (5 bases). The CDR3 has 11 residues. From germline, CDR1 is MDHEN and CDR2 SYDVKM. This chain's CDR3 is CVNRRDQPQHF. The CDR3 DNA is TGTGTGAACCGCAGGGATCAGCCCCAGCATTTT. Complete variable domain (other parts from reference TRBV28 and TRBJ1-5): DVKVTQSSRYLVKRTGEKVFLECVQDMDHENMFWYRQDPGLGLRLIYFSYDVKMKEKGDIPEGYSVSREKKERFSLILESASTNQTSMYLCVNRRDQPQHFGDGTRLSIL.

This clone was recorded at least ten times. At one of its ends the junction is not consistent with the germline gene, which may arise from a read error. The genes are TRBV7-7 and TRBJ1-4, with D perhaps matching TRBD1 (5 bases). CDR1 and CDR2 (germline): SSHAT, FNYEAQ (reference sequence). The CDR3 has 16 residues. CDR3 in DNA: TGTGCTAGCAGCTTGTGCAGGGATGCAACTAATGAAAAACTGTTTTTT. Its protein product is CASSLCRDATNEKLFF.